This T cell receptor (beta chain) came from a study of shared T cell receptors in the human thymus. Here immunoSEQ multiplex PCR was the method, and the copy in TCRdb shows in-frame clones only, minus some. The profile shows 640,000 or so clones, around 87% of them singletons. V dropped 2 bases and J dropped 0 bases, with 15 bases sitting between them. The length of the CDR3 is 17 residues. In germline, CDR1 is LGHNT, CDR2 FRNRAP. The sample was also reused in another study, on human thymus T cells. That work adds: Those donating were healthy Finnish infants in corrective surgery for congenital heart defects. Seemingly biased V and J gene usage marked thymic and blood repertoires.

The sequence was collected from a boy in the first two years of life with a congenital heart defect. The chain is built from TRBV12-5 and TRBJ2-3; perhaps TRBD1 as D (6 bases). The sample comprised thymocytes. The CDR3 reads CASGLSPTGGSTDTQYF. The CDR3, as DNA: TGTGCTAGTGGTTTGTCTCCGACAGGTGGGAGCACAGATACGCAGTATTTT.